This entry concerns a single T cell receptor beta chain. Its antigen is unidentified. This specimen belongs to a study of identical twins. Points from the study as a whole: Instead of following the same donors, the conclusions were based on cross-sectional statistical analysis. Carriage of fewer insertions was seen in abundant cord blood beta clonotypes, whereas memory repertoires showed none.

TCRdb ran MiXCR on the 5' RACE reads and lists one entry per CDR3 protein. The sample holds 1.5 million to 2 million distinct CDR3 sequences, less than 40% seen once. The sample consisted of cord blood. The sequence derives from a newborn girl in good health.

CDR3 bases: TGTGCCAGTAGTATCGGGACTAGCGGGGGCAATGAGCAGTTCTTC. Protein: CASSIGTSGGNEQFF. The chain combines TRBV19 with TRBJ2-1; 14 bases line up with TRBD2. Unmatched junction bases numbered 1, after V lost 3 bases and J lost 6 bases. The germline V gene encodes CDR1 LNHDA and CDR2 SQIVND (reference sequence). The CDR3 covers 15 residues.